Listed here are 2 T cell receptor beta chains from one sample, sequenced in a study of CD8 T cells in ankylosing spondylitis. Findings of the study overall: A TCR beta motif of eight or nine highly homologous variants seemed to mark ankylosing spondylitis blood.

A single record per CDR3 protein comes from TCRdb applying MiXCR to the 5' RACE reads. The sample records some 130,000 distinct CDR3 sequences, about 15% being singletons. Antigens of these TCRs are unknown. Sequenced: blood, either unsorted or a sorted T cell fraction (not recorded which). The source of these receptors is a male donor with ankylosing spondylitis.

This clonotype was counted ten times or more. The chain links TRBV7-2 to TRBJ2-7; the D is unclear. V lost 3 bases, J lost 0 bases, and 9 bases lay in between. This CDR3 is built from 14 residues. The germline V gene has CDR1 SGHTA and CDR2 FQGNSA. The CDR3 DNA reads TGTGCCAGCAGCTTCGGCGGTAGCTCCTACGAGCAGTACTTC. Its protein product is CASSFGGSSYEQYF. Full variable domain (remainder filled in from reference TRBV7-2 and TRBJ2-7): GAGVSQSPSNKVTEKGKDVELRCDPISGHTALYWYRQSLGQGLEFLIYFQGNSAPDKSGLPSDRFSAERTGGSVSTLTIQRTQQEDSAVYLCASSFGGSSYEQYFGPGTRLTVT.

The chain uses TRBV5-8 and TRBJ2-5, with no clear D. The CDR3 covers 16 residues. From germline, CDR1 is SGHTS and CDR2 YDEGEE. Deletions cut 3 bases from V and 2 bases from J, with 17 bases between. CDR3 loop: CASSCSAVIPQETQYF. The CDR3 DNA follows: TGTGCCAGCAGCTGCTCCGCGGTGATCCCTCAAGAGACCCAGTACTTC.